The T cell receptor beta chain under discussion was sequenced for a study of OX40 agonist ivuxolimab in advanced cancers. Study-level findings and limits: With doses of 0.1 to 3.0 mg/kg, CD4+ and CD8+ blood T cells had undergone clonal expansion by week 6. CD8+ T cells were the subset that, on average, had more expanded clones than CD4+.

Excluded were patients having autoimmune disease history or systemic immunosuppression. Remarks on this clone: The antigen is not known.

The method was immunoSEQ multiplex PCR; TCRdb's version includes in-frame clones alone and lacks a portion of them. The sample records 20,000 or so clones, 74% being singletons. V trimming: 5 bases; J trimming: 5 bases; junction bases outside the gene matches: 10. The V gene's germline CDR1 is PRHDT and CDR2 FYEKMQ (reference sequence). The CDR3 runs 15 residues. This rearrangement joins TRBV13 to TRBJ2-3; 7 bases agree with TRBD1. The sequenced sample was CD4+ or CD8+ T cells sorted from blood, obtained in a trial of the OX40 agonist ivuxolimab. This TCR derives from an adult with an advanced solid tumor such as melanoma, head and neck, liver or kidney cancer. This CDR3 reads CASSPDREFEDTQYF. The CDR3 coding sequence is TGTGCCAGCAGCCCAGACAGGGAATTTGAAGATACGCAGTATTTT.